Listed here are 28 T cell receptor beta chains from one sample, sequenced in a study of T cell changes during pregnancy in multiple sclerosis. This table comes from immunoSEQ multiplex PCR, and its TCRdb copy is limited to in-frame clones, with some not included. This table holds 100,000 or so clones, about 93% found once. The sequenced sample was peripheral blood, obtained in the first trimester of pregnancy. The source of these receptors is a female donor with multiple sclerosis, enrolled in a pregnancy study.

V and J are TRBV9 and TRBJ1-3; 8 nucleotides agree with TRBD1. Germline CDR1 reads SGDLS; CDR2 reads YYNGEE. This CDR3 contains 18 residues. The trim removed 0 bases at V and 0 bases at J, leaving 8 bases unmatched. CDR3 amino acids: CASSVDKGQAVSGNTIYF. DNA of the CDR3: TGTGCCAGCAGCGTAGATAAGGGACAGGCCGTCTCTGGAAACACCATATATTTT. The full variable domain, its missing parts supplied by reference TRBV9 and TRBJ1-3, is DSGVTQTPKHLITATGQRVTLRCSPRSGDLSVYWYQQSLDQGLQFLIQYYNGEERAKGNILERFSAQQFPDLHSELNLSSLELGDSALYFCASSVDKGQAVSGNTIYFGEGSWLTVV.

V is TRBV7-3 and J is TRBJ2-1; possibly TRBD1 for D (6 bases). The CDR3 runs 18 residues. V was pared by 2 bases and J by 9 bases, with 26 bases between. The V gene's germline CDR1 is SGHTA and CDR2 FQGTGA. CDR3 loop: CASSLYGGGGQIPGEQFF. CDR3 DNA: TGTGCCAGCAGCTTATATGGGGGTGGGGGCCAAATCCCGGGTGAGCAGTTCTTC.

This chain connects TRBV7-9 to TRBJ1-3; 11 nucleotides match TRBD1. This CDR3 has 17 amino acids. Germline V gene lookup returns CDR1 SEHNR and CDR2 FQNEAQ (reference sequence). V gave up 6 bases and J gave up 0 bases; unmatched junction bases: 7. The CDR3 sequence is CASRAGQGDSSGNTIYF. CDR3 bases: TGTGCCAGCAGGGCGGGACAGGGGGATAGCTCTGGAAACACCATATATTTT.

This chain links TRBV27 with TRBJ1-5; D is possibly TRBD1 (6 bases). Germline V gene lookup returns CDR1 MNHEY and CDR2 SMNVEV (reference sequence). This CDR3 spans 14 amino acids. The V end lost 7 bases, the J end lost 2 bases, and 12 bases lay between the germline ends. The DNA for the CDR3 is TGTGCCAGCACGGGAGGGGGAGGCAATCAGCCCCAGCATTTT. Translation gives CASTGGGGNQPQHF.

This clone was observed a few times. CDR3 residues: CASSPDLDRGPHEQYF. The CDR3 nucleotides read TGTGCCAGCAGCCCAGACCTGGACAGGGGGCCCCACGAGCAGTACTTC. The chain employs TRBV5-6 and TRBJ2-7; 11 bases align to TRBD1. Germline lookup yields CDR1 SGHDT and CDR2 YYEEEE. The CDR3 totals 16 residues. Trimming at V came to 4 bases and at J to 5 bases, leaving 11 bases not matched to a gene.

The chain joins TRBV21-1 to TRBJ1-3; the table names TRBD1, a call not compared with the DNA. TRBV21-1 is listed as a pseudogene. This CDR3 is 15 amino acids long. DNA for the CDR3: TGTGCCAGCAGCAGATGGACAGGCTGGGGAAACACCATATATTTT. Amino acid sequence: CASSRWTGWGNTIYF.

The chain carries TRBV5-1 and TRBJ2-6; 7 bases align to TRBD2. The CDR3 has 14 residues. Trimming removed 7 bases from V and 1 base from J; junction bases left unmatched: 2. Germline lookup yields CDR1 SGHRS and CDR2 YFSETQ. In nucleotides, the CDR3 is TGCGCCAGCTGGGGGGGGTCTGGGGCCAACGTCCTGACTTTC. Amino acid sequence: CASWGGSGANVLTF.

The rearrangement links TRBV2 to TRBJ1-3; D uncertain. With 8 bases removed from V and 0 bases from J, the gap between germline ends came to 8 bases. Germline V lookup: CDR1 SNHLY, CDR2 FYNNEI. This CDR3 is built from 13 residues. The CDR3 nucleotides are TGTGCCAGCTGTAGAGACTCTGGAAACACCATATATTTT. Translating it yields CASCRDSGNTIYF.

The chain links TRBV27 to TRBJ2-7, with D possibly TRBD1 on 6 matching bases. This CDR3 is 14 amino acids long. V dropped 2 bases and J dropped 7 bases, with 15 bases sitting between them. Germline-derived CDR1 and CDR2 are MNHEY and SMNVEV (reference sequence). Here the CDR3 DNA reads TGTGCCAGCAGTTTACGGTACAGTCAGGGGGAGCAGTACTTC. Residues: CASSLRYSQGEQYF.

The chain combines TRBV27 with TRBJ2-2; 11 bases are a match to TRBD1. V lost 5 bases, J lost 6 bases, and 8 bases stayed unmatched. CDR3 length: 16 amino acids. The germline V gene has CDR1 MNHEY and CDR2 SMNVEV (reference sequence). CDR3 sequence reads: CASSRDRGGMSGELFF. The CDR3 DNA sequence: TGTGCCAGCAGTCGGGACAGGGGGGGTATGTCCGGGGAGCTGTTTTTT.

The gene calls are TRBV28 and TRBJ1-1; D gene ambiguous. The CDR3 spans 11 residues. Looked up from germline, CDR1 is MDHEN and CDR2 is SYDVKM. Trimming took off 4 bases at V and 6 bases at J, with 6 bases between the two ends. The CDR3, as DNA: TGTGCCAGCAGTTCGGTCTCTGAAGCTTTCTTT. Amino acids: CASSSVSEAFF.

The chain uses TRBV9 and TRBJ1-1; D gene unclear. The V gene's germline CDR1 is SGDLS and CDR2 YYNGEE. The CDR3 has 15 amino acids. Trimming removed 0 bases at V and 1 base at J, with 10 bases between. The CDR3 loop is CASSVVGVGNTEAFF. CDR3 bases: TGTGCCAGCAGCGTAGTCGGGGTGGGGAACACTGAAGCTTTCTTT.

The chain is built from TRBV6-5 and TRBJ1-1; 8 nucleotides line up with TRBD1. The CDR3 contains 15 residues. Germline-derived CDR1 and CDR2 are MNHEY and SVGAGI. The ends lost 2 bases at V and 0 bases at J; junction bases unmatched: 2. CDR3 residues: CASSYGQGLNTEAFF. The CDR3 DNA reads as TGTGCCAGCAGTTACGGACAGGGCCTGAACACTGAAGCTTTCTTT.

V and J are TRBV19 and TRBJ1-1; D remains unclear. The CDR3 has 12 residues. Germline loops: CDR1 LNHDA, CDR2 SQIVND (reference sequence). The V end lost 3 bases, the J end lost 6 bases, and 8 bases lay between the germline ends. CDR3 loop: CASSMGRPEAFF. The DNA for the CDR3 is TGTGCCAGTAGTATGGGGAGGCCTGAAGCTTTCTTT.

The chain recombines TRBV5-5 with TRBJ2-4; 10 bases align to TRBD1. Germline V gene data show CDR1 as SGHKS and CDR2 as YYEKEE (reference sequence). The V and J ends lost 1 base and 7 bases, in that order; junction bases with no gene match: 2. This CDR3 has 14 amino acids. The CDR3 nucleotides are TGTGCCAGCAGCTTGTCGGGACAGGGGAACATTCAGTACTTC. It specifies CASSLSGQGNIQYF.

The CDR3 region has the DNA TGTGCCAGCAGGTCAGACAGGGGACAAGAGACCCAGTACTTC. It is translated as CASRSDRGQETQYF. This chain uses TRBV7-2 with TRBJ2-5; TRBD1 matches at 8 bases. The germline gives CDR1 SGHTA, CDR2 FQGNSA. Trimming at V came to 6 bases and at J to 2 bases, leaving 5 bases not matched to a gene. CDR3 length equals 14 residues.

The chain carries TRBV9 and TRBJ2-1; perhaps TRBD2 as D (7 bases). The CDR3 sequence is 16 residues long. The germline CDR1 and CDR2 sequences are SGDLS and YYNGEE. Trimming stripped 3 bases from V and 10 bases from J, with 23 bases between. CDR3 protein: CASSEGGSNRVGEQFF. The CDR3 bases are TGTGCCAGCAGCGAGGGGGGGAGCAATCGGGTTGGCGAGCAGTTCTTC.

The chain couples TRBV13 to TRBJ2-5; possible D gene TRBD1, 7 bases. The CDR3 totals 16 residues. V was clipped by 2 bases and J by 3 bases, with 16 bases between them. Germline V gives CDR1 PRHDT, CDR2 FYEKMQ (reference sequence). CDR3 nucleotide sequence: TGTGCCAGCAGCTTAAGTAGCGGTGGACAGGAAGAGACCCAGTACTTC. Residues: CASSLSSGGQEETQYF. Supplemented by reference TRBV13 and TRBJ2-5, the full variable domain reads AAGVIQSPRHLIKEKRETATLKCYPIPRHDTVYWYQQGPGQDPQFLISFYEKMQSDKGSIPDRFSAQQFSDYHSELNMSSLELGDSALYFCASSLSSGGQEETQYFGPGTRLLVL.

The chain has TRBV2 and TRBJ1-2; possible D gene TRBD1, 5 bases. The CDR3 totals 14 residues. Per germline, CDR1 SNHLY and CDR2 FYNNEI. V was shortened by 3 bases and J by 2 bases, with 10 bases between the two germline ends. CDR3 sequence reads: CASSDGRANYGYTF. The CDR3 coding sequence is TGTGCCAGCAGTGACGGCAGGGCGAACTATGGCTACACCTTC.

The chain is built from TRBV6-4 and TRBJ2-7; D gene uncertain. Trimming removed 3 bases from V and 3 bases from J, with 9 bases in between. The CDR3 loop spans 13 amino acids. The germline CDR1 and CDR2 sequences are MRHNA and SNTAGT. CDR3 DNA sequence: TGTGCCAGCAGTGAAACGACGGGCTACGAGCAGTACTTC. Its translation: CASSETTGYEQYF.

V and J are TRBV4-1 and TRBJ2-2; D is unclear. This CDR3 region has 15 residues. The V and J ends lost 1 base and 5 bases respectively, with 11 bases between them. Germline V gives CDR1 MGHRA, CDR2 YSYEKL. The CDR3 DNA follows: TGCGCCAGCAGCCAAGGGGCCTTCCCAACCGGGGAGCTGTTTTTT. It yields the protein CASSQGAFPTGELFF.

The V gene is TRBV9, the J gene TRBJ1-1; unclear D gene. The V gene lost 4 bases and the J gene lost 5 bases, with 18 bases spanning the gap. Germline CDR1 is SGDLS and CDR2 is YYNGEE. CDR3 length: 15 residues. The CDR3 coding sequence is TGTGCCAGCAGCCCTTACTCGGTTTCGGGGACTGAAGCTTTCTTT. Its protein is CASSPYSVSGTEAFF.

The V gene is TRBV7-8, the J gene TRBJ2-7, with D tentatively TRBD2 (6 bases). Germline V gene sequence: CDR1 SGHVS, CDR2 FQNEAQ. The CDR3 totals 15 residues. The V end was cut by 5 bases, the J end by 2 bases, with 16 bases between. Here the CDR3 reads CASSLGGDLTYEQYF. DNA for the CDR3: TGTGCCAGCAGCCTGGGCGGGGACCTAACCTACGAGCAGTACTTC.

The chain links TRBV9 to TRBJ1-6; the match to TRBD1 covers 11 bases. This CDR3 has 15 amino acids. V was pared by 2 bases and J by 9 bases, with 4 bases of the junction left unmatched. Germline V gene data show CDR1 as SGDLS and CDR2 as YYNGEE. The CDR3 DNA reads as TGTGCCAGCAGCGTGGACAGGGGGCTAGGTTCACCCCTCCACTTT. Translated: CASSVDRGLGSPLHF. The whole variable domain, remainder taken from reference TRBV9 and TRBJ1-6, is DSGVTQTPKHLITATGQRVTLRCSPRSGDLSVYWYQQSLDQGLQFLIQYYNGEERAKGNILERFSAQQFPDLHSELNLSSLELGDSALYFCASSVDRGLGSPLHFGNGTRLTVT.

The V and J genes are TRBV7-8 and TRBJ2-1, with 10 nucleotides matching TRBD1. Unmatched junction bases numbered 10, after V lost 4 bases and J lost 4 bases. Germline CDR1 and CDR2: SGHVS and FQNEAQ. This CDR3 has 17 amino acids. The CDR3 nucleotides read TGTGCCAGCAGCTCAAGGGGACAGGGGAGGGGGTACAATGAGCAGTTCTTC. Translation: CASSSRGQGRGYNEQFF.

This chain links TRBV25-1 with TRBJ2-2; TRBD1 agrees at 10 bases. Trimming cost V 0 bases and J 6 bases; bases outside gene matches: 10. The CDR3 extends over 18 amino acids. Germline CDR1 MGHDK, CDR2 SYGVNS. DNA for the CDR3: TGTGCCAGCAGTGAATATGGCATCCAAGGGACAGGGGCCGGGGAGCTGTTTTTT. Translation: CASSEYGIQGTGAGELFF.

The V gene is TRBV30, the J gene TRBJ1-6; D is perhaps TRBD1 (5 bases). CDR3 length: 15 residues. The germline gives CDR1 GTSNPN, CDR2 SVGIG (reference sequence). V was cut by 4 bases and J by 0 bases, with 10 bases left in between. The CDR3: CAWTFGGSYNSPLHF. As DNA, the CDR3 is TGTGCCTGGACTTTCGGGGGCTCCTATAATTCACCCCTCCACTTT.

The chain joins TRBV5-1 to TRBJ2-7, with unresolved D. V was clipped by 0 bases and J by 0 bases, with 16 bases between them. Germline CDR1 reads SGHRS; CDR2 reads YFSETQ. This CDR3 has 17 amino acids. The CDR3 coding sequence is TGCGCCAGCAGCTTGGCCGGCACTTCTCGGGTCTCCTACGAGCAGTACTTC. This sequence encodes CASSLAGTSRVSYEQYF.